The sequence of this T cell receptor beta chain was determined in a study of spatial heterogeneity in lung cancer (dated by TCRdb to between 2018 and 2020). At the level of the whole study: More beta-chain than alpha-chain transcripts were consistently detected, likely reflecting higher beta-chain transcript abundance. Both alpha and beta chains were TCR-sequenced in roughly 200 tumor regions, fewer than 80 matched nontumor lung samples and around 54 PBMC samples obtained at surgery. Nonsynonymous mutation counts, determined by whole-exome sequencing of tumor tissue, were related to TCR repertoire features. In the raw uncorrected reads, each unique combination of TCR and UMI appeared more than ten times on average. In non-small cell lung cancer, the study made a quantitative comparison of TCR alpha and beta repertoires among multiple tumor regions, matched nontumor lung and blood.

What the authors observed across the whole study: Ubiquitous expanded tumor TCRs were found in blood more often at tumor resection than at routine follow-up. Additional single-cell paired TCR alpha and beta sequencing was considered necessary to confirm, at a functional level, the hypothesis that regional TCRs recognize regional mutations.

This clonotype showed up just a few times. The clone's antigen remains unknown. No base quality information exists; no much larger clone differs at one position. Libraries were constructed by 5' RACE. This sample was sequenced with a NextSeq 500. The TCR library protocol attached a unique molecular identifier to each TCR cDNA molecule to allow correction of PCR and sequencing errors. In the paper's pipeline: TCR identification, UMI-based error correction and CDR3 extraction were performed with Decombinator tools. TCRs above a frequency of 2 per 1,000, corresponding to the top 1% of the tumor frequency distribution, were defined as expanded. Renyi diversity was computed with the R vegan package after each repertoire had been subsampled 100 times to 5,000 TCRs. To build CDR3 similarity networks, amino acid triplet string-kernel similarity was used, and CDR3s were connected when their pairwise similarity was above 0.82. The public sequencing data were trimmed at Q25 with fastp and processed into clonotypes with MiXCR by TCRdb, which kept only in-frame beta chains. Rows with a matching CDR3 protein are joined into one entry that keeps the most common DNA and genes. TCRdb's processing, not the study's, gives the V and J calls here. Here the sample has roughly 48,000 distinct CDR3 sequences; approximately 5% occur a single time. Clones ranked in the top ten supply 11% of the sample.

In the paper's terms, the time point label means: sample taken at primary tumor resection. Donors were over 60 patients with early-stage, untreated non-small cell lung cancer from the lung TRACERx cohort. Whole RNA extracted from tumor and nontumor lung tissue, or from cryopreserved PBMC samples, was used for TCR sequencing without cell sorting. Only patients with enough RNA available from two or more tumor regions were chosen for TCR sequencing. The receptor comes from a male donor with early-stage non-small cell lung cancer. The starting material was PBMCs, obtained at surgery.

The nucleotide sequence is given as TGCGCCAGCAGTTCGGGACAGGACCACTATGGCTACACCTTC. Translation gives CASSSGQDHYGYTF. The V and J genes are TRBV5-1 and TRBJ1-2, with TRBD1 identical over 8 junction bases. From its cysteine to its phenylalanine, the CDR3 spans 14 amino acids. The CDR3 DNA has 42 bases and is translated from base 1. V is pruned by 5 bases and J by 3 bases, leaving 6 bases of the junction without a gene match. CDR1 SGHRS and CDR2 YFSETQ were looked up in the germline V gene.